The rows below give T cell receptor beta chains drawn from one sample of a study of T cells in localized non-small cell lung cancer. The method was immunoSEQ multiplex PCR; TCRdb's version includes in-frame clones alone and lacks a portion of them. The sample has 7,500 to 9,000 clones, around 87% seen once. The sequenced sample was peripheral blood, obtained before any cancer treatment. These receptors were obtained from a male donor older than 55 with stage III lung adenocarcinoma. The CDR3 runs from the conserved cysteine through the conserved F or W. The order of the fields is V gene, CDR3 protein.

TRBV6-5 | CASSSRYEQFF
TRBV7-9 | CASSLETGGYGYTF
TRBV27 | CASSFLGGRANYGYTF
TRBV5-4 | CASSRSGASTDTQYF
TRBV27 | CASSLSGTGIDEQFF
TRBV7-2 | CASSLESSSYNEQFF
TRBV13 | CASSLAGGSDTQYF
TRBV28 | CASSPYNEQFF
TRBV5-1 | CASTSDRPETQYF
TRBV4-3 | CASSQNQGQFVF
TRBV9 | CASSPKNSGRALRNEQFF
TRBV7-2 | CASSLESGSRGTQYF
TRBV5-4 | CASSPGGAYEKLFF
TRBV10-3 | CASGGATEAFF
TRBV6-1 | CASSEFVGGTLANYGYTF
TRBV12-5 | CASGLHETGQYPIGNTIYF
TRBV21-1 | CASSTPQQGRDCFNQPQHF
TRBV19 | CASTVGQSNTEAFF
TRBV5-1 | CASSLPTGPQTNTGELFF
TRBV7-2 | CASSPLGRSTDTQYF
TRBV19 | CASSPRLAELTDTQYF
TRBV5-1 | CASSLAAKIGDTEAFF
TRBV25-1 | CASSVTGVGETQYF
TRBV2 | CASRGDGNGYTF
TRBV5-1 | CASSLGQPYGYTF
TRBV9 | CASSGTSGGTDTQYF
TRBV6-1 | CASRKSNQPQHF
TRBV29-1 | CSVVVDYGYTF
TRBV2 | CASSEGPVYEQFF
TRBV19 | CASSIRDRGLGANVLTF
TRBV6-6 | CATLGGLDQPQHF
TRBV20-1 | CSAGRGTKQDF
TRBV18 | CASSPPGSSGNTIYF
TRBV7-9 | CASSLDLAGNQETQYF
TRBV10-3 | CAISGVRNEQFF
TRBV6-6 | CASSTPPQPQHF
TRBV6-5 | CASSQRTGTDTQYF
TRBV6-1 | CASSDPLGHFGTQYF
TRBV30 | CAWRGPGGGGAKNIQYF
TRBV4-2 | CASSQDLLGFYEQYF
TRBV19 | CASSGGAIYEQYF
TRBV7-2 | CASTTGLAGHNQFF
TRBV20-1 | CSAPKIETQYF
TRBV5-1 | CASSPGGERIYNEQFF
TRBV29-1 | CSVGRQGNEQFF
TRBV5-1 | CASSLTLQGSLNTGELFF
TRBV25-1 | CASSLEELSFYGYTF
TRBV11-3 | CASSLDLPGGYTDTQYF
TRBV20-1 | CSATLLNEQFF
TRBV18 | CASSPVTTGELFF
TRBV4-1 | CASSPWDGPVAGKNNEQFF
TRBV28 | CASSLAGHYEQYF
TRBV5-4 | CASSRIQGARGNTGELFF
TRBV5-1 | CASSLEGRVANEQFF
TRBV11-3 | CASSSRGVTGLDTQYF
TRBV27 | CASRASVVRPQHF
TRBV19 | CASSTGQGGGTDTQYF
TRBV6-1 | CASSVGQGLTEAFF
TRBV28 | CASSPPFGGNEAFF
TRBV14 | CASLSRALANEQFF